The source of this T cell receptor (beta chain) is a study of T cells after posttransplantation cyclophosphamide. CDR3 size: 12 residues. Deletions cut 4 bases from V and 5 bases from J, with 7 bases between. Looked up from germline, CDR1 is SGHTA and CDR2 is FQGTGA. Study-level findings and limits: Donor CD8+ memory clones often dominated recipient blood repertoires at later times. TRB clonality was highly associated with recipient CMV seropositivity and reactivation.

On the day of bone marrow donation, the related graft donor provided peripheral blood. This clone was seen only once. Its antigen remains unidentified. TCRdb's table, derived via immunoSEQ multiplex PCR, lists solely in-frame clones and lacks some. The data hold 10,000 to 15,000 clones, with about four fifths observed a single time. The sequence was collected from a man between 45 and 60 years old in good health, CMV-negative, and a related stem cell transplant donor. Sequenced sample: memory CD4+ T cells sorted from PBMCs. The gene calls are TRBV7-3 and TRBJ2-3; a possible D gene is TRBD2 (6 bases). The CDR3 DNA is TGTGCCAGCAGCTCGCGGGGAGATACGCAGTATTTT. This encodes CASSSRGDTQYF.